Below, one T cell receptor (beta chain) is given with its context. CDR1 is SGHVS, CDR2 FQNEAQ, per germline. This CDR3 contains 15 residues. V shed 1 base and J shed 7 bases, with 14 bases lying between them. Methods used by the authors: Amplification of reference gene primers was used by the study to estimate nucleated cell counts. Repertoires were generated with immunoSEQ multiplex PCR, while TCRdb's copy carries only in-frame clones and drops some. V and J calls plus clone size are reproduced from that table; the DNA served to infer D and trimming. The sample carries about 170,000 clones, around 84% recorded once. These data are taken from a study of blood T cell repertoires in COVID-19. Study-level background: Material from acute and convalescent COVID-19 was sourced from the United States, Italy and Spain.

The V and J genes are TRBV7-8 and TRBJ2-1; D possibly corresponds to TRBD2 (5 bases). Input material: peripheral blood. The sequence came from a woman in her 70s with COVID-19, enrolled during active disease. CDR3 region: CASSLGWSSQNEQFF. The CDR3 DNA follows: TGTGCCAGCAGCTTAGGGTGGTCTAGCCAAAATGAGCAGTTCTTC. Filled out from reference TRBV7-8 and TRBJ2-1, the complete variable domain reads GAGVSQSPRYKVAKRGQDVALRCDPISGHVSLFWYQQALGQGPEFLTYFQNEAQLDKSGLPSDRFFAERPEGSVSTLKIQRTQQEDSAVYLCASSLGWSSQNEQFFGPGTRLTVL.